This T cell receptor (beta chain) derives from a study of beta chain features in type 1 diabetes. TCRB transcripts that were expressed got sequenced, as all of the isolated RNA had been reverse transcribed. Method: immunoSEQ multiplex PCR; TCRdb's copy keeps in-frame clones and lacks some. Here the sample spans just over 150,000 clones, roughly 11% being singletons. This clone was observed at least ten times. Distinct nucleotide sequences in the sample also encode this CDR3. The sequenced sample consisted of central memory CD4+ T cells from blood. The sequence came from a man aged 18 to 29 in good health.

CDR3 nucleotide sequence: TGTGCCAGCTCACCACCGCGGGACAGGGCCAACGTCCTGACTTTC. Residues: CASSPPRDRANVLTF. The J gene is TRBJ2-6, the V gene TRBV18, with D perhaps matching TRBD1 or TRBD2 (6 bases each). This CDR3 comprises 15 residues. Trimming cost V 0 bases and J 5 bases, with 8 bases left between them. Germline V gene data show CDR1 as KGHSH and CDR2 as LQKENI.